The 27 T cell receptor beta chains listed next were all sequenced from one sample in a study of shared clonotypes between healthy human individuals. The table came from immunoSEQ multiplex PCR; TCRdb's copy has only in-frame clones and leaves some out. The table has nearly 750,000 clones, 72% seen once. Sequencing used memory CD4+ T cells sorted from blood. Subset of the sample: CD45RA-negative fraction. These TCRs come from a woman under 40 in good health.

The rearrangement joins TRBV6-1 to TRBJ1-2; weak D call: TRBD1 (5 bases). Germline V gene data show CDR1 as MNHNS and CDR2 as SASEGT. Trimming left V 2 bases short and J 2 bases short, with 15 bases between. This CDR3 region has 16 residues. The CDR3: CASSELGTTGNYGYTF. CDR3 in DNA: TGTGCCAGCAGTGAATTGGGGACCACCGGGAACTATGGCTACACCTTC.

Here the CDR3 reads CASCRELGQVPDTQYF. CDR3 DNA sequence: TGCGCCAGTTGCAGGGAGTTGGGACAGGTTCCAGATACGCAGTATTTT. V usage is TRBV5-1 and J usage is TRBJ2-3; 8 positions match TRBD1. The V gene's germline CDR1 is SGHRS and CDR2 YFSETQ. This CDR3 has 16 residues. The V and J ends lost 8 bases and 4 bases, in that order; junction bases with no gene match: 15. Together with reference TRBV5-1 and TRBJ2-3, the CDR3 gives the full variable domain: KAGVTQTPRYLIKTRGQQVTLSCSPISGHRSVSWYQQTPGQGLQFLFEYFSETQRNKGNFPGRFSGRQFSNSRSEMNVSTLELGDSALYLCASCRELGQVPDTQYFGPGTRLTVL.

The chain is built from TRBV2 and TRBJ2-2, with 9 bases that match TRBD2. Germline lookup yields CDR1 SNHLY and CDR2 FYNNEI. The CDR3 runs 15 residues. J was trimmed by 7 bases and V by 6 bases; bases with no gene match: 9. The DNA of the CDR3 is TGTGCCAGCAGAATAATAGCGGGAGATGGCGGGGAGCTGTTTTTT. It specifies CASRIIAGDGGELFF.

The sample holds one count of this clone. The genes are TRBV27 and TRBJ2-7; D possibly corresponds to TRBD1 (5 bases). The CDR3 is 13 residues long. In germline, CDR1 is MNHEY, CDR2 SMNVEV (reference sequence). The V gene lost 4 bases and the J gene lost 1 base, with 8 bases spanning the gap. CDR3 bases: TGTGCCAGCAGTTACGACAGTTCCTACGAGCAGTACTTC. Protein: CASSYDSSYEQYF.

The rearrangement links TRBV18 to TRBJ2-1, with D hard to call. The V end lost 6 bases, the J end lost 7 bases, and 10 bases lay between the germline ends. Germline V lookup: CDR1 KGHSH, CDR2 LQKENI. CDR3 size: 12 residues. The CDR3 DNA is TGTGCCAGCTCGGCCCCCGGGAATGAGCAGTTCTTC. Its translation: CASSAPGNEQFF.

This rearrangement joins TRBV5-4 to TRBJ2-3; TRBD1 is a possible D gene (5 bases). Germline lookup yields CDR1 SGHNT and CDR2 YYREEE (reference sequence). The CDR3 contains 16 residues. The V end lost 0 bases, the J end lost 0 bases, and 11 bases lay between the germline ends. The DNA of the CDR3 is TGTGCCAGCAGCTTGGACCCGACAGCTAGCACAGATACGCAGTATTTT. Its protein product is CASSLDPTASTDTQYF.

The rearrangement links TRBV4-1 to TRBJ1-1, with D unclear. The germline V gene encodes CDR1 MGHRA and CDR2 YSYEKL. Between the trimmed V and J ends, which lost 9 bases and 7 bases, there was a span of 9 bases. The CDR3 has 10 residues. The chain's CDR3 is CARDGFEAFF. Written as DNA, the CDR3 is TGCGCCAGGGACGGTTTTGAAGCTTTCTTT.

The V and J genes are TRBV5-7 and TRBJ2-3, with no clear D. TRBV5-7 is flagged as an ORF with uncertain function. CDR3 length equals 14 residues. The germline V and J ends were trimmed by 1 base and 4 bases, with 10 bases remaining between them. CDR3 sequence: CASSLQGMSDTQYF. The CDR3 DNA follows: TGTGCCAGCAGCTTGCAAGGGATGTCAGATACGCAGTATTTT.

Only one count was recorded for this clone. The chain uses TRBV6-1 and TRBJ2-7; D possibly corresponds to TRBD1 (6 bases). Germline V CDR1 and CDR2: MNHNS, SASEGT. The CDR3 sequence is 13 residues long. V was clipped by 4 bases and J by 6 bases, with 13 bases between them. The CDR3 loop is CASSVAGVSEQYF. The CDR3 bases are TGTGCCAGCAGTGTTGCAGGGGTTAGCGAGCAGTACTTC.

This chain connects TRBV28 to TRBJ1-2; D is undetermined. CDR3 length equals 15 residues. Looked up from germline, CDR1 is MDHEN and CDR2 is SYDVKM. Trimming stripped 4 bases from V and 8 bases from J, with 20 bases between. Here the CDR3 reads CASSSSRTGRGGYTF. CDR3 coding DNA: TGTGCCAGCAGTTCCTCAAGGACGGGCCGTGGAGGCTACACCTTC.

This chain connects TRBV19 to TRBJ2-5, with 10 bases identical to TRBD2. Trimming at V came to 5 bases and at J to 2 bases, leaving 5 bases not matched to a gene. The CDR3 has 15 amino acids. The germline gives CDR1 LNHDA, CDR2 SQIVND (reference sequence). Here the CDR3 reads CASSWTSGEQETQYF. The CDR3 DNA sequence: TGTGCCAGTAGTTGGACTAGCGGAGAACAAGAGACCCAGTACTTC.

This chain's CDR3 is CASSLPGRRDTQYF. The CDR3 coding sequence is TGTGCCAGCAGCTTACCCGGGAGGAGGGATACGCAGTATTTT. The gene calls are TRBV7-9 and TRBJ2-3; 7 bases line up with TRBD2. The germline gives CDR1 SEHNR, CDR2 FQNEAQ (reference sequence). This CDR3 is 14 amino acids long. With V trimmed by 2 bases and J by 6 bases, 5 bases remained unmatched. The complete variable domain, with remaining parts taken from reference TRBV7-9 and TRBJ2-3, reads DTGVSQNPRHKITKRGQNVTFRCDPISEHNRLYWYRQTLGQGPEFLTYFQNEAQLEKSRLLSDRFSAERPKGSFSTLEIQRTEQGDSAMYLCASSLPGRRDTQYFGPGTRLTVL.

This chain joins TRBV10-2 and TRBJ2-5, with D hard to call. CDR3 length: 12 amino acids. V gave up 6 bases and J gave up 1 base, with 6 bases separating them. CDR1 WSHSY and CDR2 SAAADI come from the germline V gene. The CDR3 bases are TGCGCCAGCAGGCGTTCCCAAGAGACCCAGTACTTC. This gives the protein CASRRSQETQYF.

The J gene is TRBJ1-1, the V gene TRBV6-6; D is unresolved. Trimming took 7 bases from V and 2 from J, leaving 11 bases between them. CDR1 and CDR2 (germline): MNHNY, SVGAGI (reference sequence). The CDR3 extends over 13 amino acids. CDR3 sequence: CASTLDGNTEAFF. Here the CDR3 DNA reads TGTGCCAGCACGCTGGACGGTAACACTGAAGCTTTCTTT.

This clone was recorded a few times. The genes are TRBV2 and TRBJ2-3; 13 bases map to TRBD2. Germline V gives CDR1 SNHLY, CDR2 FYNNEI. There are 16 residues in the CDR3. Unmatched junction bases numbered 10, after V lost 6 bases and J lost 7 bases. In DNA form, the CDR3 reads TGTGCCAGCAGCCCGAGGACTAGCGGGAGTCTTCATACGCAGTATTTT. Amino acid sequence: CASSPRTSGSLHTQYF.

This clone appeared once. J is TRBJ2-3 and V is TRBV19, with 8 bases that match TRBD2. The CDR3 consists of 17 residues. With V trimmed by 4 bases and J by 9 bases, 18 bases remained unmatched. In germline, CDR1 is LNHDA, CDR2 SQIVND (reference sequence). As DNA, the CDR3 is TGTGCCAGTAGTACCCATCTAGCGGGTCAAATAGGAGAAACGCAGTATTTT. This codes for CASSTHLAGQIGETQYF.

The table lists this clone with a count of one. In nucleotides, the CDR3 is TGCAGCGTGCAAGGGTCGGCTCCCTACGAGCAGTACTTC. It yields the protein CSVQGSAPYEQYF. The chain recombines TRBV29-1 with TRBJ2-7, with D unclear. The CDR3 covers 13 residues. Per the germline V gene, CDR1 is SQVTM and CDR2 is ANQGSEA. V lost 6 bases, J lost 2 bases, and 14 bases lay in between.

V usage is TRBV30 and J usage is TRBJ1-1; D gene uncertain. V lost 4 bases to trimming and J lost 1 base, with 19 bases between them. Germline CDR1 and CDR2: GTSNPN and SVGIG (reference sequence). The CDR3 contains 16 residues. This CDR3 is CAWIRHLHRGNTEAFF. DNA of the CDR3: TGTGCCTGGATACGACATTTACATCGGGGGAACACTGAAGCTTTCTTT. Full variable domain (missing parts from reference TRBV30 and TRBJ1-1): SQTIHQWPATLVQPVGSPLSLECTVEGTSNPNLYWYRQAAGRGLQLLFYSVGIGQISSEVPQNLSASRPQDRQFILSSKKLLLSDSGFYLCAWIRHLHRGNTEAFFGQGTRLTVV.

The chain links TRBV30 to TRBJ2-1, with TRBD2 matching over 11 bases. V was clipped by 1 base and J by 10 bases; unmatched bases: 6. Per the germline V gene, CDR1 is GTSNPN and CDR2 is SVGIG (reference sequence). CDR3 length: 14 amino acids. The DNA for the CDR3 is TGTGCCTGGAGTGGACTAGCGGGGTCCCCCGAGCAGTTCTTC. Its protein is CAWSGLAGSPEQFF.

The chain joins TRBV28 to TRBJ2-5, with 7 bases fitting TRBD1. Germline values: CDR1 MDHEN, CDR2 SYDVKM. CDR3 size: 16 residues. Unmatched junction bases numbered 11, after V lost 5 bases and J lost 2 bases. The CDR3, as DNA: TGTGCCAGCAGTACAAGACAGGGTTCCCTACAAGAGACCCAGTACTTC. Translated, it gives CASSTRQGSLQETQYF.

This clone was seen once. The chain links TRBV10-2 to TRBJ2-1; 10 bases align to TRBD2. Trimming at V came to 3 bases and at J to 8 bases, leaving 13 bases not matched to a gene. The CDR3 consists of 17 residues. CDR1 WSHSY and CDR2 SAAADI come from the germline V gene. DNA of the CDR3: TGCGCCAGCAGTGATGTAACTAGCGGGACCTACATGGATGAGCAGTTCTTC. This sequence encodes CASSDVTSGTYMDEQFF.

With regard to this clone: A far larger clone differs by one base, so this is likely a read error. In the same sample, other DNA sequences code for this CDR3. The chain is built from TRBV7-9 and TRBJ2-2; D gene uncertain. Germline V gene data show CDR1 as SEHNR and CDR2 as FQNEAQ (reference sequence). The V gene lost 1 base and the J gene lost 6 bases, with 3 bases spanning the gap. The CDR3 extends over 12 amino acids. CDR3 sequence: CASSLVPGELFF. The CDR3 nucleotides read TGTGCCAGCAGCTTAGTCCCCGGGGAGCTGTTTTTT.

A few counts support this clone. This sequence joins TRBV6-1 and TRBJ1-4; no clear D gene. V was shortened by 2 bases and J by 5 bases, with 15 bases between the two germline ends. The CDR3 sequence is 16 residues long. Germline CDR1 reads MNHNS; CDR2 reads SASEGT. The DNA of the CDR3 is TGTGCCAGCAGTGAATTTCCGCGGTCGGAGAATGAAAAACTGTTTTTT. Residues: CASSEFPRSENEKLFF.

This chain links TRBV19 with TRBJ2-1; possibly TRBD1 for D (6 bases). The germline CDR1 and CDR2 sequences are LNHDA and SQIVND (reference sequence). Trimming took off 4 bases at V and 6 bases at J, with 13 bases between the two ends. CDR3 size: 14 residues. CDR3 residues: CASSRGGRINEQFF. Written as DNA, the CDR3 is TGTGCCAGTAGTAGAGGGGGACGTATCAATGAGCAGTTCTTC.

The CDR3 DNA reads as TGTGCCAGCTCACCACCGGGACAGGGCGCGGAAAAACTGTTTTTT. Translation gives CASSPPGQGAEKLFF. This chain joins TRBV18 and TRBJ1-4; 9 nucleotides line up with TRBD1. The germline gives CDR1 KGHSH, CDR2 LQKENI. V shed 0 bases, J shed 8 bases, and the junction held 4 bases outside the gene matches. CDR3 size: 15 residues. Filled out from reference TRBV18 and TRBJ1-4, the complete variable domain reads NAGVMQNPRHLVRRRGQEARLRCSPMKGHSHVYWYRQLPEEGLKFMVYLQKENIIDESGMPKERFSAEFPKEGPSILRIQQVVRGDSAAYFCASSPPGQGAEKLFFGSGTQLSVL.

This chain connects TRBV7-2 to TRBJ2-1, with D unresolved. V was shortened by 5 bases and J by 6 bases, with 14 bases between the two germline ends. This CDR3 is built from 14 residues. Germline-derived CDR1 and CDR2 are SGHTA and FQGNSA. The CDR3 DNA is TGTGCCAGCAGCGGCCCACCGGCCCCCAATGAGCAGTTCTTC. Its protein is CASSGPPAPNEQFF.

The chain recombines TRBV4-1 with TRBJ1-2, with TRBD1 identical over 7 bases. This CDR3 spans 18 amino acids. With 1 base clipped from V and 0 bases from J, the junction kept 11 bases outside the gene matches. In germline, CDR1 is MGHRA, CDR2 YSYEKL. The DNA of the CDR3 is TGCGCCAGCAGCCAAGCAAGGGGGTGGACAGGAGCTAACTATGGCTACACCTTC. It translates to CASSQARGWTGANYGYTF.